The clone carrying this T cell receptor (beta chain) has more than one count but fewer than ten. Its antigen remains unidentified. The record originates from a study of cytomegalovirus exposure and HLA in healthy donors. Study-wide context: Of all 360 or so donors who were genotyped, roughly 81% belonged to the Caucasian-associated ancestry cluster. Regarding the study as a whole: In a later analysis, HLA-C alleles had the fewest associated TCRs, DRB1 alleles the most. Earlier analysis looked at TCR beta V segments, and most were productive about 87% or about 30% of the time. As a later analysis showed, a missense DCLRE1C variant was linked to trimming of TCR beta V- and J-genes.

Vbeta (60) and Jbeta (13) primers were used in the PCR. Profiling relied on immunoSEQ multiplex PCR, and the TCRdb table lists in-frame clones only, not all of them. The sample lists roughly 88,000 clones, roughly 71% seen once, with roughly 2.8% in the top ten. With 3 bases removed from V and 4 bases from J, the gap between germline ends came to 7 bases. CDR3 length: 11 amino acids. The germline gives CDR1 SQVTM, CDR2 ANQGSEA. The sample was PBMCs. The TCR comes from a man aged 50 to 60 in good health and CMV-seronegative. The chain joins TRBV29-1 to TRBJ2-7; D not certain. The CDR3 DNA reads as TGCAGCGTTGATGACGGGTACGAGCAGTACTTC. Amino acids: CSVDDGYEQYF.